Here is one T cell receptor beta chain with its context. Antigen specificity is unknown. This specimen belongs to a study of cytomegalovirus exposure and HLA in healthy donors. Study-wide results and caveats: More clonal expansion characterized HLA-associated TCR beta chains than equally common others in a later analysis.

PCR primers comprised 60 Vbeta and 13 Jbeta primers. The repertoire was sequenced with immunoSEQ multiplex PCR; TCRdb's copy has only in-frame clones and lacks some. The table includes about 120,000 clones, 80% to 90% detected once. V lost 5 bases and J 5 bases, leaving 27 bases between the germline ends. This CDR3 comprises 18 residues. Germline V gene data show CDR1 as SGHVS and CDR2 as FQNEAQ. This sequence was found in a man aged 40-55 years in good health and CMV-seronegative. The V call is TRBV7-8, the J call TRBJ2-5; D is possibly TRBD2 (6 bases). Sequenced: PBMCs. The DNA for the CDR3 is TGTGCCAGCAGCGCCTACGGGCGGGGCTTGGGTGCAGTGGAGACCCAGTACTTC. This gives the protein CASSAYGRGLGAVETQYF.